The 30 T cell receptor beta chains below all came from one sample that was sequenced in a study of shared clonotypes between healthy human individuals. Some clones are missing from TCRdb's copy, which holds only in-frame ones; the method was immunoSEQ multiplex PCR. Of about 1.1 million clones listed, about four fifths are singletons. The sequencing input was memory CD4+ T cells from PBMCs. Noted subset: CD45RA-negative fraction. The receptor set was obtained from a man between 18 and 29 years old in good health. Some clones in this sample may be carry-over from other donors' samples.

The sample holds a few counts of this clone. The chain links TRBV7-6 to TRBJ2-7, with TRBD1 identical over 7 bases. Looked up from germline, CDR1 is SGHVS and CDR2 is FNYEAQ. The CDR3 extends over 13 amino acids. After removal of 5 bases from V and 6 bases from J, the junction contained 7 bases not matched to a gene. The CDR3 DNA sequence: TGTGCCAGCAGCCCGGACAGGACGGGCGAGCAGTACTTC. As protein: CASSPDRTGEQYF.

V and J are TRBV18 and TRBJ2-2, with 10 bases aligning to TRBD2. There are 17 residues in the CDR3. The germline V gene has CDR1 KGHSH and CDR2 LQKENI. V lost 0 bases and J lost 2; bases outside the gene matches: 3. CDR3 sequence (DNA): TGTGCCAGCTCACCACCGTCTAGCGGGAGAAACACCGGGGAGCTGTTTTTT. Translated, it gives CASSPPSSGRNTGELFF.

The chain employs TRBV7-9 and TRBJ1-2; no clear D. Germline V CDR1 and CDR2: SEHNR, FQNEAQ (reference sequence). This CDR3 is built from 14 residues. Deletions cut 3 bases from V and 3 bases from J, with 11 bases between. The CDR3 reads CASSLKGSDYGYTF. CDR3 DNA: TGTGCCAGCAGCTTGAAAGGATCCGACTATGGCTACACCTTC.

The chain is built from TRBV5-4 and TRBJ2-4; D perhaps matches TRBD1 (6 bases). Germline V gene data show CDR1 as SGHNT and CDR2 as YYREEE (reference sequence). The CDR3 loop spans 16 amino acids. Trimming shortened V by 1 base and J by 0 bases, and 11 bases separated the two germline ends. CDR3 residues: CASSLRGTQAKNIQYF. The CDR3 DNA reads TGTGCCAGCAGCTTGAGGGGGACCCAAGCCAAAAACATTCAGTACTTC.

The genes are TRBV27 and TRBJ2-1; D may correspond to TRBD1 or TRBD2 (5 bases each). Trimming took off 8 bases at V and 9 bases at J, with 17 bases between the two ends. The germline V gene has CDR1 MNHEY and CDR2 SMNVEV (reference sequence). The CDR3 sequence is 13 residues long. This chain's CDR3 is CASGTIGRGEQFF. As DNA, the CDR3 is TGTGCCAGCGGGACCATCGGACGAGGTGAGCAGTTCTTC.

V and J are TRBV28 and TRBJ1-2; 7 positions agree with TRBD1. This CDR3 contains 15 residues. Germline V CDR1 and CDR2: MDHEN, SYDVKM. V gave up 5 bases and J gave up 8 bases; unmatched junction bases: 14. CDR3 nucleotide sequence: TGTGCCAGCAGTCCCGAAGTGGCGGTAGGGGGCGGCTACACCTTC. This sequence encodes CASSPEVAVGGGYTF.

The DNA for the CDR3 is TGTGCCAGCAGTCGGGGACTAGCGGGAGCAGGGTCCTACAATGAGCAGTTCTTC. The encoded protein is CASSRGLAGAGSYNEQFF. The chain couples TRBV27 to TRBJ2-1; 14 nucleotides line up with TRBD2. Trimming took 5 bases from V and 1 from J; bases not matched to a gene: 7. Per the germline V gene, CDR1 is MNHEY and CDR2 is SMNVEV (reference sequence). The CDR3 is 18 amino acids.

The chain is built from TRBV5-1 and TRBJ2-5, with a weak D call TRBD2 (5 bases). The tail of the sequence fits TRBJ2-7 better, so the J call may be wrong. Germline CDR1 reads SGHRS; CDR2 reads YFSETQ. The CDR3 has 14 amino acids. The CDR3 region is CASSLIASSYEQYF. CDR3 sequence (DNA): TGCGCCAGCAGCTTGATAGCGAGCTCCTACGAGCAGTACTTC.

V usage is TRBV11-3 and J usage is TRBJ2-1; D may be TRBD2 (7 bases). The CDR3 has 15 residues. Germline V gene lookup returns CDR1 SGHNT and CDR2 YENEEA. Deletions cut 4 bases from V and 5 bases from J, with 15 bases between. In DNA, the CDR3 is TGTGCCAGCAGCTCAAGGGGGACTACAAACAATGAGCAGTTCTTC. This encodes CASSSRGTTNNEQFF.

This clone was counted many times. Distinct nucleotide sequences in the sample also encode this CDR3. The rearrangement joins TRBV11-2 to TRBJ2-7; the match to TRBD2 covers 7 bases. The V gene's germline CDR1 is SGHAT and CDR2 FQNNGV. CDR3 length: 16 amino acids. With V trimmed by 1 base and J by 3 bases, 9 bases remained unmatched. This chain's CDR3 is CASSLVGGGLIYEQYF. DNA for the CDR3: TGTGCCAGCAGCTTAGTTGGGGGAGGGCTCATCTACGAGCAGTACTTC.

The rearrangement links TRBV27 to TRBJ2-7, with 13 positions matching TRBD2. V shed 5 bases and J 6 bases; nucleotides not matched to a gene: 10. Looked up from germline, CDR1 is MNHEY and CDR2 is SMNVEV (reference sequence). The CDR3 runs 16 residues. CDR3 sequence (DNA): TGTGCCAGCAGTCGCCCGGGACTAGCGGGAATAAGCGAGCAGTACTTC. It yields the protein CASSRPGLAGISEQYF.

CDR3 loop: CASSPWGRQMGNQPQHF. CDR3 nucleotide sequence: TGTGCCAGCTCACCATGGGGTAGACAGATGGGCAATCAGCCCCAGCATTTT. V gene TRBV18 combines with J gene TRBJ1-5; D is perhaps TRBD1 (5 bases). The V and J ends lost 2 bases and 2 bases respectively, with 16 bases between them. CDR1 and CDR2 (germline): KGHSH, LQKENI. This CDR3 region has 17 residues. The whole variable domain, filled in from reference TRBV18 and TRBJ1-5, reads NAGVMQNPRHLVRRRGQEARLRCSPMKGHSHVYWYRQLPEEGLKFMVYLQKENIIDESGMPKERFSAEFPKEGPSILRIQQVVRGDSAAYFCASSPWGRQMGNQPQHFGDGTRLSIL.

The J gene is TRBJ2-3, the V gene TRBV11-3; 7 bases align to TRBD2. CDR3 length: 16 residues. V was clipped by 5 bases and J by 4 bases; unmatched bases: 12. Germline V gene sequence: CDR1 SGHNT, CDR2 YENEEA. CDR3: CASSPDRGGGADTQYF. CDR3 DNA sequence: TGTGCCAGCAGCCCCGACCGGGGTGGGGGGGCAGATACGCAGTATTTT.

Only one count was recorded for this clone. This chain links TRBV6-5 with TRBJ1-5; D is ambiguous. This CDR3 spans 14 amino acids. V dropped 5 bases and J dropped 1 base, with 9 bases sitting between them. Germline V gene data show CDR1 as MNHEY and CDR2 as SVGAGI. CDR3 sequence: CASSQIGSNQPQHF. In DNA form, the CDR3 reads TGTGCCAGCAGTCAAATAGGGAGCAATCAGCCCCAGCATTTT.

The chain links TRBV18 to TRBJ2-3; TRBD1 agrees at 7 bases. The CDR3 is 13 amino acids. Trimming removed 3 bases from V and 8 bases from J; junction bases left unmatched: 5. Germline CDR1 reads KGHSH; CDR2 reads LQKENI. The CDR3 region has the DNA TGTGCCAGCTCACCGGGGACAGCCCTTACGCAGTATTTT. Translated: CASSPGTALTQYF.

V is TRBV18 and J is TRBJ1-2; no definite D call. Deletions cut 0 bases from V and 4 bases from J, with 6 bases between. Germline-derived CDR1 and CDR2 are KGHSH and LQKENI. The CDR3 length is 13 residues. CDR3 in amino acids: CASSPPGGYGYTF. The CDR3 coding sequence is TGTGCCAGCTCACCACCGGGAGGCTATGGCTACACCTTC.

The chain has TRBV4-1 and TRBJ2-3; D call uncertain. The CDR3 is 13 amino acids. Germline V gene lookup returns CDR1 MGHRA and CDR2 YSYEKL. V was trimmed by 3 bases and J by 6 bases, leaving 10 bases between them. The CDR3 coding sequence is TGCGCCAGCAGCCAGACCCCGAGGGATACGCAGTATTTT. This translates into CASSQTPRDTQYF.

Only a few counts were recorded for this clone. This rearrangement joins TRBV7-8 to TRBJ2-7; D is unclear. Germline CDR1 is SGHVS and CDR2 is FQNEAQ. The V end lost 2 bases, the J end lost 7 bases, and 12 bases lay between the germline ends. The CDR3 is made up of 13 amino acids. CDR3 bases: TGTGCCAGCAGCTTACAGATCTACGGAGAGCAGTACTTC. The encoded protein is CASSLQIYGEQYF.

This clone has only one observation. V gene TRBV5-1 combines with J gene TRBJ2-4, with 7 bases identical to TRBD1. The V and J ends lost 3 bases and 8 bases, in that order; junction bases with no gene match: 11. From germline, CDR1 is SGHRS and CDR2 YFSETQ. CDR3 length: 15 residues. The CDR3: CASSWTGQAKDIQYF. Written as DNA, the CDR3 is TGCGCCAGCAGCTGGACCGGACAGGCCAAGGACATTCAGTACTTC.

This clone was picked up one time. The chain combines TRBV10-3 with TRBJ1-2; D not resolved. This CDR3 region has 15 residues. V gave up 0 bases and J gave up 8 bases, with 16 bases separating them. In germline, CDR1 is ENHRY, CDR2 SYGVKD. This CDR3 reads CAISESIGQTEGYTF. For the CDR3, the DNA is TGTGCCATCAGTGAGTCAATAGGGCAGACCGAGGGCTACACCTTC.

The rearrangement joins TRBV19 to TRBJ2-5; D gene unclear. Trimming took 4 bases from V and 3 from J, leaving 9 bases between them. CDR1 is LNHDA and CDR2 is SQIVND in the germline V gene (reference sequence). This CDR3 has 13 residues. CDR3 nucleotide sequence: TGTGCCAGTAGTACGATCTGGGAAGAGACCCAGTACTTC. Encoded protein: CASSTIWEETQYF.

This rearrangement joins TRBV30 to TRBJ1-2; D gene unclear. The V gene lost 1 base and the J gene lost 3 bases, with 6 bases spanning the gap. The CDR3 loop spans 12 amino acids. Germline V gene data show CDR1 as GTSNPN and CDR2 as SVGIG (reference sequence). The CDR3 loop is CAWSEFHYGYTF. The CDR3 DNA is TGTGCCTGGAGTGAATTCCACTATGGCTACACCTTC. Full variable domain (rest looked up from reference TRBV30 and TRBJ1-2): SQTIHQWPATLVQPVGSPLSLECTVEGTSNPNLYWYRQAAGRGLQLLFYSVGIGQISSEVPQNLSASRPQDRQFILSSKKLLLSDSGFYLCAWSEFHYGYTFGSGTRLTVV.

Concerning this clone itself: In the same sample, other DNA sequences code for this CDR3. The rearrangement links TRBV28 to TRBJ2-7, with 11 positions matching TRBD2. The CDR3 contains 13 residues. CDR1 MDHEN and CDR2 SYDVKM come from the germline V gene. CDR3 bases: TGTGCTGGGTCTAGCGGGAGGTCATACGAGCAGTACTTC. It specifies CAGSSGRSYEQYF. The entire variable domain, with the rest obtained from reference TRBV28 and TRBJ2-7, is as follows: DVKVTQSSRYLVKRTGEKVFLECVQDMDHENMFWYRQDPGLGLRLIYFSYDVKMKEKGDIPEGYSVSREKKERFSLILESASTNQTSMYLCAGSSGRSYEQYFGPGTRLTVT.

The V and J genes are TRBV9 and TRBJ1-2; D is perhaps TRBD1 (5 bases). The CDR3 runs 16 residues. Germline lookup yields CDR1 SGDLS and CDR2 YYNGEE. V dropped 0 bases and J dropped 4 bases, with 16 bases sitting between them. In nucleotides, the CDR3 is TGTGCCAGCAGCGTAGAGCGGGAGAGGGACCGCTATGGCTACACCTTC. Its translation is CASSVERERDRYGYTF.

This clone appeared a single time. J is TRBJ2-7 and V is TRBV7-2, with D tentatively TRBD1 (5 bases). Germline V gene data show CDR1 as SGHTA and CDR2 as FQGNSA. The CDR3 spans 14 residues. Trimming pared 8 bases from V and 1 base from J, leaving 15 bases between. This chain's CDR3 is CASARRVVSYEQYF. The DNA for the CDR3 is TGTGCCAGCGCACGCAGGGTAGTTTCCTACGAGCAGTACTTC.

The chain joins TRBV4-1 to TRBJ2-3, with TRBD2 matching over 9 bases. V dropped 4 bases and J dropped 0; count of bases not matched to a gene: 14. This CDR3 contains 19 residues. Per germline, CDR1 MGHRA and CDR2 YSYEKL. In nucleotides, the CDR3 is TGCGCCAGCAGCCTCCCAAGGGAACCTAGCGGGACTAGCACAGATACGCAGTATTTT. Residues: CASSLPREPSGTSTDTQYF.

As for this clone: The sample has other DNA sequences that encode this CDR3 too. The chain links TRBV6-5 to TRBJ2-7, with 8 bases that match TRBD1. CDR1 and CDR2 from the germline V gene are MNHEY and SVGAGI. CDR3 length: 15 amino acids. V lost 9 bases and J lost 1; bases outside the gene matches: 11. The CDR3 DNA reads as TGTGCCAGTAGACAGGGACAGGCCCCATCCTACGAGCAGTACTTC. Protein: CASRQGQAPSYEQYF.

The chain carries TRBV19 and TRBJ2-1; tentatively, D is TRBD1 or TRBD2 (5 bases each). Germline CDR1 and CDR2: LNHDA and SQIVND (reference sequence). Trimming took off 4 bases at V and 8 bases at J, with 9 bases between the two ends. The CDR3 has 12 residues. The CDR3 here is CASSNGDDEQFF. CDR3 in DNA: TGTGCCAGTAGTAATGGGGACGATGAGCAGTTCTTC.

This chain links TRBV7-2 with TRBJ2-1; maybe TRBD2 (5 bases). Germline lookup yields CDR1 SGHTA and CDR2 FQGNSA. CDR3 length equals 17 residues. V lost 5 bases, J lost 0 bases, and 17 bases lay in between. The CDR3 coding sequence is TGTGCCAGCAGCCCCCTCGTGGTAGCGAGCTCCTACAATGAGCAGTTCTTC. Protein: CASSPLVVASSYNEQFF.

This rearrangement joins TRBV28 to TRBJ2-5, with D hard to call. The CDR3 is 12 amino acids. CDR1 and CDR2 (germline): MDHEN, SYDVKM. The V end was cut by 5 bases, the J end by 3 bases, with 7 bases between. CDR3 amino acids: CASSGSKETQYF. The CDR3 DNA reads as TGTGCCAGCAGTGGATCGAAAGAGACCCAGTACTTC.